These 7 T cell receptor beta chains share one sample of origin, sequenced in a study of blood T cell repertoires in COVID-19. This table comes from immunoSEQ multiplex PCR, and its TCRdb copy is limited to in-frame clones, with some not included. Of roughly 150,000 clones in the sample, 80% to 90% were seen once. The sequenced material came from peripheral blood. Every receptor here comes from a woman aged 40-49 years with acute or convalescent COVID-19.

The CDR3 protein is CSVMAHQETQYF. CDR3 bases: TGCAGCGTCATGGCCCACCAAGAGACCCAGTACTTC. V and J are TRBV29-1 and TRBJ2-5; D is unclear. CDR1 is SQVTM and CDR2 is ANQGSEA in the germline V gene. Trimming stripped 6 bases from V and 0 bases from J, with 8 bases between. The CDR3 length is 12 residues.

The gene calls are TRBV5-4 and TRBJ2-3; 10 bases match TRBD2. The length of the CDR3 is 16 residues. Germline V gene sequence: CDR1 SGHNT, CDR2 YYREEE (reference sequence). The V gene end was trimmed by 6 bases and the J gene end by 2 bases; junction bases not matched to a gene: 9. The chain's CDR3 is CASTRGTSGDTDTQYF. Written as DNA, the CDR3 is TGTGCCAGCACCAGAGGCACTAGCGGGGACACAGATACGCAGTATTTT.

V and J are TRBV18 and TRBJ1-2; maybe TRBD1 (5 bases). The CDR3 contains 14 residues. The germline CDR1 and CDR2 sequences are KGHSH and LQKENI. Trimming took 0 bases from V and 5 from J, leaving 10 bases between them. The DNA of the CDR3 is TGTGCCAGCTCACCACCCGGGGGTTTATATGGCTACACCTTC. Protein product: CASSPPGGLYGYTF. Supplemented by reference TRBV18 and TRBJ1-2, the full variable domain reads NAGVMQNPRHLVRRRGQEARLRCSPMKGHSHVYWYRQLPEEGLKFMVYLQKENIIDESGMPKERFSAEFPKEGPSILRIQQVVRGDSAAYFCASSPPGGLYGYTFGSGTRLTVV.

The chain recombines TRBV9 with TRBJ2-5; 8 nucleotides agree with TRBD2. Germline V CDR1 and CDR2: SGDLS, YYNGEE. V shed 3 bases and J 1 base; nucleotides not matched to a gene: 5. The CDR3 is 15 amino acids. This CDR3 reads CASSALAGPQETQYF. The CDR3 region has the DNA TGTGCCAGCAGCGCTTTAGCGGGACCCCAAGAGACCCAGTACTTC.

The sample holds one count of this clone. This chain joins TRBV5-4 and TRBJ1-1, with D unresolved. The CDR3 covers 13 residues. The germline CDR1 and CDR2 sequences are SGHNT and YYREEE (reference sequence). The V end was cut by 5 bases, the J end by 0 bases, with 8 bases between. This CDR3 reads CASSRGVNTEAFF. The CDR3 region has the DNA TGTGCCAGCAGTCGCGGGGTGAACACTGAAGCTTTCTTT.

This clone was seen a single time. Here the CDR3 DNA reads TGTGCCACCAGCCCCCTCAGCGGGAGGCCAGATACGCAGTATTTT. This encodes CATSPLSGRPDTQYF. The gene calls are TRBV24-1 and TRBJ2-3; the match to TRBD2 covers 9 bases. The V segment lost 7 bases and the J segment 4 bases; nucleotides outside the gene matches: 8. The CDR3 spans 15 residues. CDR1 and CDR2 from the germline V gene are KGHDR and SFDVKD.

The chain joins TRBV5-6 to TRBJ2-7; TRBD1 might be the D (5 bases). V lost 0 bases and J lost 2, with 9 bases in between. CDR1 and CDR2 from the germline V gene are SGHDT and YYEEEE. The CDR3 covers 14 residues. The CDR3, as DNA: TGTGCCAGCAGCTTGGGACAGAGTACCTACGAGCAGTACTTC. Amino acids: CASSLGQSTYEQYF.